This TCR beta chain was observed in a study of blood T cell repertoires in COVID-19. Study in general: From the United States, Italy and Spain came samples of acute and convalescent COVID-19.

Trimming removed 0 bases from V and 5 bases from J, with 13 bases in between. Germline V gene lookup returns CDR1 MNHEY and CDR2 SMNVEV (reference sequence). The CDR3 consists of 15 residues. In this sample, this clone turned up a few times. Source study methods: Amplification with reference gene primers provided the estimates of nucleated cell counts. Sequencing used immunoSEQ multiplex PCR; TCRdb keeps in-frame clones, though not all of them. The DNA gave D and trimming, while V, J and clone size come from that table. Found here are 500,000 or so clones, about nine tenths of them singletons; the top ten hold 0.7%.

This clonotype was sampled from a woman aged 18-29 years who had recovered from COVID-19. The chain combines TRBV27 with TRBJ1-1; no reliable D call. The material sequenced was PBMCs or T cells enriched from blood (not recorded which). The CDR3 DNA reads as TGTGCCAGCAGTTTATCGTACGACACCATTACTGAAGCTTTCTTT. Translating gives CASSLSYDTITEAFF.